The 15 T cell receptor beta chains below come from one sample, sequenced in a study of cytomegalovirus exposure and HLA in healthy donors. A multiplex PCR was run with 60 Vbeta primers and 13 Jbeta primers. Repertoires were generated with immunoSEQ multiplex PCR, while TCRdb's copy carries only in-frame clones and drops some. The profile shows fewer than 250,000 clones, about four fifths of them singletons. The material sequenced was PBMCs. Receptors were obtained from a man aged 25 to 45 in good health and CMV-seronegative.

The genes are TRBV2 and TRBJ2-1; 9 nucleotides line up with TRBD1. The V and J ends lost 6 bases and 10 bases, in that order; junction bases with no gene match: 4. In germline, CDR1 is SNHLY, CDR2 FYNNEI. The CDR3 covers 12 residues. This CDR3 reads CASRDRGTEQFF. In nucleotides, the CDR3 is TGTGCCAGCAGGGACAGGGGTACGGAGCAGTTCTTC.

The gene calls are TRBV7-9 and TRBJ2-7; D call uncertain. The CDR3 covers 10 residues. Between the trimmed V and J ends, which lost 6 bases and 9 bases, there was a span of 9 bases. Germline V CDR1 and CDR2: SEHNR, FQNEAQ (reference sequence). In nucleotides, the CDR3 is TGTGCCAGCAGGTTCCCGGTGCAGTACTTC. Amino acids: CASRFPVQYF.

The CDR3 coding sequence is TGTGCCAGCAGCGTAGGGGGGCGGAACACCGGGGAGCTGTTTTTT. It yields the protein CASSVGGRNTGELFF. The chain recombines TRBV9 with TRBJ2-2; D is possibly TRBD1 (6 bases). The CDR3 runs 15 residues. V lost 0 bases to trimming and J lost 1 base, with 7 bases between them. CDR1 and CDR2 from the germline V gene are SGDLS and YYNGEE.

Only one count was recorded for this clone. The chain joins TRBV4-2 to TRBJ2-5; TRBD2 aligns across 12 bases. This CDR3 is 19 amino acids long. Germline CDR1 reads LGHNA; CDR2 reads YNFKEQ. V was clipped by 4 bases and J by 0 bases; unmatched bases: 12. CDR3 region: CASSRPNRLAGVYQETQYF. CDR3 bases: TGTGCCAGCAGCCGACCAAACCGACTAGCGGGGGTGTACCAAGAGACCCAGTACTTC.

Details on this clone: At the DNA level, this CDR3 is encoded by other sequences in the same sample as well. The rearrangement uses TRBV6-1 and TRBJ2-7; 9 bases are shared with TRBD1. In germline, CDR1 is MNHNS, CDR2 SASEGT. The CDR3 is 16 amino acids. Germline trimming cut 4 bases from V and 5 bases from J; bases unmatched to any gene: 12. CDR3 amino acids: CASSGSDRGRANEQYF. The DNA for the CDR3 is TGTGCCAGCAGTGGATCGGACAGGGGCAGGGCGAACGAGCAGTACTTC.

The chain uses TRBV28 and TRBJ1-2; D might be TRBD1 (6 bases). The ends were cut back, 1 base at V and 4 bases at J, with 10 bases in the middle. The CDR3 consists of 14 residues. Germline CDR1 and CDR2: MDHEN and SYDVKM. The CDR3 is CASSLLGQLYGYTF. The CDR3 nucleotides read TGTGCCAGCAGTTTATTAGGACAGCTCTATGGCTACACCTTC.

This chain links TRBV7-3 with TRBJ1-1, with D perhaps TRBD1 (6 bases). Germline V gives CDR1 SGHTA, CDR2 FQGTGA. The V end was cut by 5 bases, the J end by 8 bases, with 15 bases between. The CDR3 consists of 13 residues. The CDR3 loop is CASSLGGAGEAFF. Written as DNA, the CDR3 is TGTGCCAGCAGCCTTGGGGGGGCGGGGGAAGCTTTCTTT.

V gene TRBV2 combines with J gene TRBJ2-6, with a tentative D call TRBD2 (5 bases). Germline V lookup: CDR1 SNHLY, CDR2 FYNNEI. V was pared by 4 bases and J by 2 bases, with 12 bases between. CDR3 length equals 16 residues. CDR3 sequence (DNA): TGTGCCAGCAGTGCTGGACTTCGAGCTGGGGCCAACGTCCTGACTTTC. Translated, it gives CASSAGLRAGANVLTF.

The rearrangement uses TRBV5-1 and TRBJ2-2, with D unclear. This CDR3 is 13 amino acids long. Germline loops: CDR1 SGHRS, CDR2 YFSETQ. The germline V and J ends were trimmed by 1 base and 5 bases, with 6 bases remaining between them. CDR3 in DNA: TGCGCCAGCAGCTTGAAGAGGACCGGGGAGCTGTTTTTT. Translated: CASSLKRTGELFF.

V gene TRBV7-2 combines with J gene TRBJ1-3; 7 nucleotides agree with TRBD1. The CDR3 extends over 13 amino acids. Germline V CDR1 and CDR2: SGHTA, FQGNSA. V lost 5 bases, J lost 11 bases, and 9 bases stayed unmatched. The CDR3 here is CASSQVQGIAIYF. The CDR3 DNA follows: TGTGCCAGCAGCCAAGTACAGGGGATCGCCATATATTTT.

The rearrangement uses TRBV28 and TRBJ2-5; TRBD2 matches 10 bases. Germline V CDR1 and CDR2: MDHEN, SYDVKM. The CDR3 covers 16 residues. V shed 6 bases, J shed 5 bases, and the junction held 12 bases outside the gene matches. Written as DNA, the CDR3 is TGTGCCAGCAGGCCGTGGTTAGCGGGGGGTGAGGAGACCCAGTACTTC. Translation: CASRPWLAGGEETQYF.

This clone was recorded only once. This chain joins TRBV28 and TRBJ1-6; D is possibly TRBD1 (6 bases). CDR1 and CDR2 from the germline V gene are MDHEN and SYDVKM. Trimming removed 1 base from V and 8 bases from J, with 12 bases in between. The CDR3 length is 15 residues. CDR3 in DNA: TGTGCCAGCAGTTTATCGTCAGGGGTTTATTCACCCCTCCACTTT. As protein: CASSLSSGVYSPLHF.

This clone appeared a few times. This sequence joins TRBV5-4 and TRBJ1-1; TRBD1 matches at 8 bases. The CDR3 length is 13 residues. Trimming removed 4 bases from V and 5 bases from J; junction bases left unmatched: 4. CDR1 and CDR2 from the germline V gene are SGHNT and YYREEE (reference sequence). The CDR3 here is CASSRTGQTEAFF. DNA of the CDR3: TGTGCCAGCAGCCGGACAGGGCAGACTGAAGCTTTCTTT.

This sequence joins TRBV5-1 and TRBJ2-3; D might be TRBD2 (6 bases). This CDR3 is built from 15 residues. With 4 bases removed from V and 0 bases from J, the gap between germline ends came to 12 bases. Germline V lookup: CDR1 SGHRS, CDR2 YFSETQ. Written as DNA, the CDR3 is TGCGCCAGCAGCAGAGACGCGGGGAGCACAGATACGCAGTATTTT. Translated, it gives CASSRDAGSTDTQYF. Supplemented by reference TRBV5-1 and TRBJ2-3, the full variable domain reads KAGVTQTPRYLIKTRGQQVTLSCSPISGHRSVSWYQQTPGQGLQFLFEYFSETQRNKGNFPGRFSGRQFSNSRSEMNVSTLELGDSALYLCASSRDAGSTDTQYFGPGTRLTVL.

The chain recombines TRBV7-9 with TRBJ2-1; D is perhaps TRBD1 (5 bases). The CDR3 contains 13 residues. CDR1 and CDR2 (germline): SEHNR, FQNEAQ (reference sequence). Trimming cost V 5 bases and J 15 bases, with 20 bases left between them. CDR3 bases: TGTGCCAGCAGCACAATGAGAGACAGCTGGTGGTTCTTC. It codes for CASSTMRDSWWFF.